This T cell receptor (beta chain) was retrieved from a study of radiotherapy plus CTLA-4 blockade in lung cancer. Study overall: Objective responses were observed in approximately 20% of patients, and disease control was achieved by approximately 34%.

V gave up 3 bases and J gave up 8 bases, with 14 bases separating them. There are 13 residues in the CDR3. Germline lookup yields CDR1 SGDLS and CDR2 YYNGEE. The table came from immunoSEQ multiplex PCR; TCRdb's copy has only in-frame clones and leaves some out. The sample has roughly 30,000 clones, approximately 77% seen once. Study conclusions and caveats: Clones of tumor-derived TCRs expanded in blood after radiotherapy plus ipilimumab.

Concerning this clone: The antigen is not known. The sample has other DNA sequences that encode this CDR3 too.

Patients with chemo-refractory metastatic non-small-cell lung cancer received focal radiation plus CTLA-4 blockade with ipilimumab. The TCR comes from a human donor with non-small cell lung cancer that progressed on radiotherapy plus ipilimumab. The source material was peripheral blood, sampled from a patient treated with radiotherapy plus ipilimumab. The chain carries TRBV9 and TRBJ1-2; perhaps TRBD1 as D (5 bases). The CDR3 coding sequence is TGTGCCAGCAGCGGTCCGGGGGGTGAGGGCTACACCTTC. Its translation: CASSGPGGEGYTF.